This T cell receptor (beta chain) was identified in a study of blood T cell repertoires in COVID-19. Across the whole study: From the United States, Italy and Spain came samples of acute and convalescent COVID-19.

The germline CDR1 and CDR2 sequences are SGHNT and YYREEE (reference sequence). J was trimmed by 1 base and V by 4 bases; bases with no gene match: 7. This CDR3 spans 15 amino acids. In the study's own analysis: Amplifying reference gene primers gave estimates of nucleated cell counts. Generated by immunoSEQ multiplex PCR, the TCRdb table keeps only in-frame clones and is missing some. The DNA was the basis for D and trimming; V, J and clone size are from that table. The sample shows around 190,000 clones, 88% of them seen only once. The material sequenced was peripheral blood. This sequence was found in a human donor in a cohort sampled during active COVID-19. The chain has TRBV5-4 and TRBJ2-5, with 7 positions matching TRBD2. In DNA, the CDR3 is TGTGCCAGCAGCACTACTAGCGACCTCCAAGAGACCCAGTACTTC. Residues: CASSTTSDLQETQYF.